These T cell receptor beta chains were read from a single sample in a study of T cells in tuberculosis. Generated by immunoSEQ multiplex PCR, the TCRdb table keeps only in-frame clones and is missing some. Counted here are some 20,000 clones, roughly nine tenths occurring once; the ten biggest clones make up 14% to 15%. The sequenced sample consisted of PBMCs. The source of these receptors is a donor aged 10-29 years with latent tuberculosis or without tuberculosis infection. The CDR3 runs from the conserved cysteine through the conserved F or W. The D gene is left open where the match is weak.

j_call d_call v_call cdr3_aa
TRBJ1-2 - TRBV6-5 CASSPQGSGGYTF
TRBJ2-2 - TRBV5-6 CASSVETERTGELFF
TRBJ1-2 - TRBV19 CASSHGQIYGYTF
TRBJ1-5 - TRBV27 CASSPYSNQPQHF
TRBJ2-7 TRBD1 TRBV6-1 CASRPNRGNVYEQYF
TRBJ1-5 - TRBV2 CASSEAGGWGLTPQHF
TRBJ2-3 - TRBV18 CASSTTDTQYF
TRBJ2-6 - TRBV29-1 CSVGQVAGANVLTF
TRBJ2-3 TRBD2 TRBV2 CASSRNSGLAGGLLQYF
TRBJ2-7 TRBD1 TRBV5-8 CASSSRGYEQYF
TRBJ1-2 - TRBV13 CASSSRDGATDYGYTF
TRBJ1-1 TRBD1 TRBV2 CASSEGQGIAFF
TRBJ2-1 - TRBV7-3 CASSLTSGLQAEQFF
TRBJ2-1 - TRBV11-3 CASSKQPLTGSEQFF
TRBJ2-5 - TRBV5-1 CASSSQVYQETQYF
TRBJ2-7 - TRBV4-1 CASSQVRGGPRFGEQYF
TRBJ1-4 - TRBV6-6 CASNPGPGEKLFF
TRBJ1-2 - TRBV7-2 CASSLTGTTPGGYTF
TRBJ1-1 TRBD1 TRBV7-6 CASSSQGAGSEAFF
TRBJ2-2 TRBD1 TRBV5-1 CASSWEPGGRDTGELFF
TRBJ2-3 - TRBV6-6 CASRRGQRLSTDTQYF
TRBJ1-2 TRBD1 TRBV27 CASRPTGGNYGYTF